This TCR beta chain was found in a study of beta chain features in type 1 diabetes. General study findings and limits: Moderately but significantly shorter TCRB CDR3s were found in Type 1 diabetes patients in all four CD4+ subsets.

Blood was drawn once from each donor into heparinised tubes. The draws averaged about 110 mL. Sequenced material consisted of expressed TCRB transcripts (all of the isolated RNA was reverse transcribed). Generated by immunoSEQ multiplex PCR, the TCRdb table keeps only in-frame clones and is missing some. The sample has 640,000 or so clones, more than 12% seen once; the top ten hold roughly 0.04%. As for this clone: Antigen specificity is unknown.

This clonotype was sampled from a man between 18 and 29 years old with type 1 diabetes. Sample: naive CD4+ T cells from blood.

As DNA, the CDR3 is TGCGCCAGCAGCAAGACAGGGTTCGACACTGAAGCTTTCTTT. Its translation: CASSKTGFDTEAFF. The V gene is TRBV5-1, the J gene TRBJ1-1; 7 bases line up with TRBD1. Germline V lookup: CDR1 SGHRS, CDR2 YFSETQ. This CDR3 comprises 14 residues. J was trimmed by 3 bases and V by 4 bases; bases with no gene match: 6.